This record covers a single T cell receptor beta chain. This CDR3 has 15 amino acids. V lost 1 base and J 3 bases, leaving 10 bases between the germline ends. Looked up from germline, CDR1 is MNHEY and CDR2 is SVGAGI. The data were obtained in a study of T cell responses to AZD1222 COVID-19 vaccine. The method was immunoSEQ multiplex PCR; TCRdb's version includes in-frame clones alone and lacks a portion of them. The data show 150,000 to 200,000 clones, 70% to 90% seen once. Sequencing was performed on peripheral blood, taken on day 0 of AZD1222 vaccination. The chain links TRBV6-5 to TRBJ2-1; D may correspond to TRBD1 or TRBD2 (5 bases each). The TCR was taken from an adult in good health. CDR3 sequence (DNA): TGTGCCAGCAGTTACTTCGTGGGGGACTACAATGAGCAGTTCTTC. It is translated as CASSYFVGDYNEQFF.